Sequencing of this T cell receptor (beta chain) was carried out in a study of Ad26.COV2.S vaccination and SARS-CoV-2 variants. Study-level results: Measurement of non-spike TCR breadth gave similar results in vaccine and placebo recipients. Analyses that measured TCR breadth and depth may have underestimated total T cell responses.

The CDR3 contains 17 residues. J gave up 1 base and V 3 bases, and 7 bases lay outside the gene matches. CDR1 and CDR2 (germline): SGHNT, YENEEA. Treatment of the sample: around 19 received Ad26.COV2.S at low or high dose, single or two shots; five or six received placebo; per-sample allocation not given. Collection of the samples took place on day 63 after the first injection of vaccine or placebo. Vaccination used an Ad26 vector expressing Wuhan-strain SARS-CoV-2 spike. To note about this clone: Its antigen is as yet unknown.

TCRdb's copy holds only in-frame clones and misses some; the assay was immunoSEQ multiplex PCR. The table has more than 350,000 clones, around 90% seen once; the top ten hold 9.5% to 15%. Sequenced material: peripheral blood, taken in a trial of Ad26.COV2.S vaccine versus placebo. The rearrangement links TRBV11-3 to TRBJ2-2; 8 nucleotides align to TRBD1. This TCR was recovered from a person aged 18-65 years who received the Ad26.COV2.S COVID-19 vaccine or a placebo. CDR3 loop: CASSFNLGTGNTGELFF. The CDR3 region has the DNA TGTGCCAGCAGCTTTAACCTCGGGACAGGGAACACCGGGGAGCTGTTTTTT.